The rows below give T cell receptor beta chains drawn from one sample of a study of vaccination and CD4 T cells after COVID-19. A single record per CDR3 protein comes from TCRdb applying MiXCR to the PCR reads. Of some 15,000 distinct CDR3 sequences in the sample, under 85% are singletons; the top ten hold 15% to 20%. For these TCRs, the target antigens are not known. Sequenced material: CD4+ T cells from blood, cultured in vitro. Source of these receptors: a human donor who had recovered from COVID-19. CDR3s include the opening cysteine and the closing phenylalanine or tryptophan. Fields, in order: CDR3 DNA, CDR3 protein, J gene, V gene, clone size, D gene. The D gene is left open where the match is weak. Where a row states a size, it is once, few, many or the class of an expanded clone; other rows omit it.

cdr3_nt: TGTGCCAGCAGACAGAGCCTCTATGGCTACACCTTC; cdr3_aa: CASRQSLYGYTF; j_call: TRBJ1-2; v_call: TRBV6-2/TRBV6-3; clone_size: NA; d_call: NA
cdr3_nt: TGTGCCAGCAGTGCCCCCATGACCAATGAGCAGTTCTTC; cdr3_aa: CASSAPMTNEQFF; j_call: TRBJ2-1; v_call: TRBV6-1; clone_size: NA; d_call: NA
cdr3_nt: TGCAGTGCTAGTTATACTAACTATGGCTACACCTTC; cdr3_aa: CSASYTNYGYTF; j_call: TRBJ1-2; v_call: TRBV20-1; clone_size: NA; d_call: NA
cdr3_nt: TGTGCCACCAGTGACGCTGGGACGCCCTCTGCCGAGCAGTACTTC; cdr3_aa: CATSDAGTPSAEQYF; j_call: TRBJ2-7; v_call: TRBV24-1; clone_size: NA; d_call: NA
cdr3_nt: TGCAGTGCTAGGAGTACCCTAGCGGGAGGCACAGATACGCAGTATTTT; cdr3_aa: CSARSTLAGGTDTQYF; j_call: TRBJ2-3; v_call: TRBV20-1; clone_size: NA; d_call: TRBD2
cdr3_nt: TGTGCCTGGAGTGTCTGGACAGGTTCCTACGAGCAGTACTTC; cdr3_aa: CAWSVWTGSYEQYF; j_call: TRBJ2-7; v_call: TRBV30; clone_size: NA; d_call: TRBD1
cdr3_nt: TGTGCCAGCAGCTTAGGCGGCAGGCCTAGGGGTGGCTACACCTTC; cdr3_aa: CASSLGGRPRGGYTF; j_call: TRBJ1-2; v_call: TRBV7-8; clone_size: few; d_call: NA
cdr3_nt: TGCGCCAGCAGTGAGTACCAAGAGACCCAGTACTTC; cdr3_aa: CASSEYQETQYF; j_call: TRBJ2-5; v_call: TRBV10-1; clone_size: NA; d_call: NA
cdr3_nt: TGTGCCTCCTCCTCGACTAGCGGGAGCCTCAATGAGCAGTTCTTC; cdr3_aa: CASSSTSGSLNEQFF; j_call: TRBJ2-1; v_call: TRBV24-1; clone_size: NA; d_call: TRBD2
cdr3_nt: TGTGCCTGGTCAACCGGGACACTTAATTCACCCCTCCACTTT; cdr3_aa: CAWSTGTLNSPLHF; j_call: TRBJ1-6; v_call: TRBV30; clone_size: NA; d_call: NA
cdr3_nt: TGTGCCACCAGAGCGACAGGGGGCGGAGAGACCCAGTACTTC; cdr3_aa: CATRATGGGETQYF; j_call: TRBJ2-5; v_call: TRBV15; clone_size: NA; d_call: TRBD1
cdr3_nt: TGTGCCAGCAGCCCTCGGAGGCGAGATACGCAGTATTTT; cdr3_aa: CASSPRRRDTQYF; j_call: TRBJ2-3; v_call: TRBV7-2; clone_size: NA; d_call: NA